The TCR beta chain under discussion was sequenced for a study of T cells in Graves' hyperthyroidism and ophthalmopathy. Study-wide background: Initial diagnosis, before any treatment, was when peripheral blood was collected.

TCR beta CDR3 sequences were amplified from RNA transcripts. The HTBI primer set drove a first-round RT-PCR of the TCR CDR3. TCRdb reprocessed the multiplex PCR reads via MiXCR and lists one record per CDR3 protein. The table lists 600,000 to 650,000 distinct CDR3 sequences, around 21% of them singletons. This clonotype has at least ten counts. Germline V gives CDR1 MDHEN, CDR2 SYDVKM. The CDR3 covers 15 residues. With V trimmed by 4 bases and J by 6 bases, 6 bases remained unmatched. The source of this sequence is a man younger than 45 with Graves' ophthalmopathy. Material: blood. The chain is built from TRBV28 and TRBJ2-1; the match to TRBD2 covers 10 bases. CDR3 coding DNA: TGTGCCAGCAGTTATCTAGCGGGAGAGGGCAATGAGCAGTTCTTC. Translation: CASSYLAGEGNEQFF.